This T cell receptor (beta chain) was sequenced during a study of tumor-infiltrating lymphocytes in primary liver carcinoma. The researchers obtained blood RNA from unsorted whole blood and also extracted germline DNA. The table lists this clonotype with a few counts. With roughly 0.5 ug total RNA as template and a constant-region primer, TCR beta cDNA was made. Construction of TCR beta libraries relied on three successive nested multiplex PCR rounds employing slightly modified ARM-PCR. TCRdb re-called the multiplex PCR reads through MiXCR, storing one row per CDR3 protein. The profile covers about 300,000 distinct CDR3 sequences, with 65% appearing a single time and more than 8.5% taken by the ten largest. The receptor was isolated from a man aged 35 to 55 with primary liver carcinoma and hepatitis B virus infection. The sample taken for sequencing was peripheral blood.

The CDR3 sequence: CARARGGRTQYF. As DNA, the CDR3 is TGTGCCAGGGCAAGGGGAGGTCGGACGCAGTATTTT. The genes are TRBV25-1 and TRBJ2-3; possibly TRBD2 for D (6 bases). V was shortened by 9 bases and J by 9 bases, with 16 bases between the two germline ends. The CDR3 totals 12 residues. Germline lookup yields CDR1 MGHDK and CDR2 SYGVNS.